This T cell receptor beta chain was profiled in a study of T cells in localized non-small cell lung cancer. Repertoires were generated with immunoSEQ multiplex PCR, while TCRdb's copy carries only in-frame clones and drops some. The profile shows under 50,000 clones, around 86% of them singletons. This clone was observed a few times. The sample here was PBMCs, taken before any cancer treatment. The sequence was collected from a man between 40 and 69 years old with stage II lung adenocarcinoma.

The CDR3 loop reads CASSGRDRNYEQYF. In nucleotides, the CDR3 is TGTGCCAGTAGTGGTAGGGACAGAAACTACGAGCAGTACTTC. The chain recombines TRBV19 with TRBJ2-7, with TRBD1 matching over 7 bases. The junction had 7 bases not matched to a gene; V was cut back by 5 bases and J by 3 bases. This CDR3 comprises 14 residues. Germline V gives CDR1 LNHDA, CDR2 SQIVND (reference sequence).